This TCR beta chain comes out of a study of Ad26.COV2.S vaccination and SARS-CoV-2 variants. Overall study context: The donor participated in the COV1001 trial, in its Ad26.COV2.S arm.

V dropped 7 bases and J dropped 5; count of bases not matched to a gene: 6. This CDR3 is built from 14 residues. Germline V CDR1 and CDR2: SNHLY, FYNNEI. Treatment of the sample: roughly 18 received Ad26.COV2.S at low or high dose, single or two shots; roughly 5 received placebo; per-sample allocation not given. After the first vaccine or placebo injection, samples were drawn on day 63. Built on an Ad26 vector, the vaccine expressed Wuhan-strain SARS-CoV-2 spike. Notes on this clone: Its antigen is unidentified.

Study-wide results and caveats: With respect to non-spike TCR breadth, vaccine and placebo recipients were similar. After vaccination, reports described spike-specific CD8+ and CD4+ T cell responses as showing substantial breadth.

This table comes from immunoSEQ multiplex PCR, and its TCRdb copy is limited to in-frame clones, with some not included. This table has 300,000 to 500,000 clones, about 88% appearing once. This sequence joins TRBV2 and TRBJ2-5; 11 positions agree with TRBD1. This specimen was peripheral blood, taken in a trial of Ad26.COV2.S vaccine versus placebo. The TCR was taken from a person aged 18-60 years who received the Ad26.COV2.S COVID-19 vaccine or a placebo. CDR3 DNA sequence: TGTGCCAGCAAATCCGGGACAGGGGGGGAGACCCAGTACTTC. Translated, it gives CASKSGTGGETQYF.